This TCR beta chain stems from a study of CD8 T cells in ankylosing spondylitis. General observations from the study: The clones that were linked to disease were reported to be significantly enriched in matched synovial fluid samples from ankylosing spondylitis patients.

As for this clonotype: As yet, its antigen is unknown. Possible read error: a much larger clone is one base away.

CDR3 length: 18 amino acids. Germline CDR1 reads SGHVT; CDR2 reads SQSDAQ. In making TCR beta libraries, quantitative 5'-RACE with molecular barcodes was used. TCRdb called the 5' RACE reads again in MiXCR, with one record for every CDR3 protein. This table holds roughly 260,000 distinct CDR3 sequences, around 20% found once. The sequence derives from a male donor with ankylosing spondylitis or in good health (not recorded which). The chain links TRBV7-4 to TRBJ2-1, with TRBD1 matching 7 bases. Sequencing input: blood, either unsorted or a sorted T cell fraction (not recorded which). The chain's CDR3 is CATSPRQGPPRITNEQFF. The CDR3 region has the DNA TGTGCCACCAGCCCCCGACAGGGACCTCCTCGGATAACCAATGAGCAGTTCTTC.